These T cell receptor beta chains were read from a single sample in a study of OX40 agonist ivuxolimab in advanced cancers. The method was immunoSEQ multiplex PCR; TCRdb's version includes in-frame clones alone and lacks a portion of them. The table records approximately 60,000 clones, about four fifths of them present only once. The sequencing here drew on CD4+ or CD8+ T cells sorted from blood, taken in a trial of the OX40 agonist ivuxolimab. These receptors all come from an adult with an advanced solid tumor such as melanoma, head and neck, liver or kidney cancer. CDR3s include the opening cysteine and the closing phenylalanine or tryptophan. D genes are given only for firm matches. Clone sizes are given selectively: once, few, many, or a class where the clone is expanded.

J,D,size,V,CDR3,DNA
TRBJ2-2,-,-,TRBV27,CASRTGTGELFF,TGTGCCAGCAGAACAGGCACCGGGGAGCTGTTTTTT
TRBJ1-1,-,once,TRBV6-5,CASSIRGQGTEAFF,TGTGCCAGCAGTATCCGGGGCCAAGGAACTGAAGCTTTCTTT
TRBJ1-2,TRBD1,-,TRBV6-1,CASSETGDYGYTF,TGTGCCAGCAGTGAGACAGGGGACTATGGCTACACCTTC
TRBJ2-7,-,-,TRBV6-5,CASSRDPDYEQYF,TGTGCCAGCAGCCGGGACCCTGACTACGAGCAGTACTTC
TRBJ2-4,-,-,TRBV4-3,CASSQAYDLAKNIQYF,TGCGCCAGCAGCCAAGCCTATGACCTAGCCAAAAACATTCAGTACTTC
TRBJ1-6,-,-,TRBV4-2,CASSQVWREERSPLHF,TGTGCCAGCAGCCAAGTTTGGCGGGAGGAGAGGTCACCCCTCCACTTT
TRBJ2-5,TRBD1,-,TRBV29-1,CSVSDRGSETQYF,TGCAGCGTTTCGGACAGGGGCTCTGAGACCCAGTACTTC
TRBJ2-3,-,-,TRBV4-2,CASSQDPSVAARTDTQYF,TGTGCCAGCAGCCAAGATCCTTCAGTGGCGGCCCGCACAGATACGCAGTATTTT
TRBJ1-4,-,-,TRBV7-6,CASSLEVVDGKLFF,TGTGCCAGCAGCTTAGAGGTAGTGGACGGAAAACTGTTTTTT
TRBJ2-1,-,-,TRBV30,CAWIPDTLSYNEQFF,TGTGCCTGGATTCCCGACACCCTCTCCTACAATGAGCAGTTCTTC
TRBJ1-2,-,-,TRBV5-4,CASSLGNDLRGYTF,TGTGCCAGCAGCTTGGGGAATGATTTGAGGGGCTACACCTTC
TRBJ1-5,-,-,TRBV28,CASSVNQPQHF,TGTGCCAGCAGTGTAAATCAGCCCCAGCATTTT
TRBJ2-3,-,-,TRBV30,CAWSLGAFTQYF,TGTGCCTGGAGCCTCGGGGCGTTTACGCAGTATTTT
TRBJ2-6,TRBD1,-,TRBV5-6,CASSAGQGFIGANVLTF,TGTGCCAGCAGCGCAGGACAGGGTTTTATTGGGGCCAACGTCCTGACTTTC
TRBJ2-1,TRBD1,-,TRBV5-1,CASRQGTGFDEQFF,TGCGCCAGCAGGCAGGGGACAGGGTTCGATGAGCAGTTCTTC
TRBJ1-2,-,-,TRBV30,CAWILPGGNGGYTF,TGTGCCTGGATCCTACCCGGGGGGAATGGGGGCTACACCTTC
TRBJ1-6,-,once,TRBV21-1,CASSKRPCNSPLHF,TGTGCCAGCAGCAAAAGGCCCTGTAATTCACCCCTCCACTTT
TRBJ2-1,-,-,TRBV7-9,CASTLGPGYRNEQFF,TGTGCCAGCACCCTAGGGCCAGGGTATAGGAATGAGCAGTTCTTC
TRBJ1-3,TRBD1,-,TRBV5-4,CASSRQGASGNTIYF,TGTGCCAGCAGCCGACAGGGGGCGTCTGGAAACACCATATATTTT
TRBJ2-7,TRBD1,once,TRBV7-9,CASSLGQGAYEQYF,TGTGCCAGCAGCTTGGGACAGGGAGCCTACGAGCAGTACTTC
TRBJ1-3,-,few,TRBV11-3,CASSLGSDSSWCSGNTIYF,TGTGCCAGCAGCTTAGGCTCGGACAGTTCGTGGTGCTCTGGAAACACCATATATTTT
TRBJ2-7,-,once,TRBV11-2,CASSPQPYEQYF,TGTGCCAGCAGTCCACAACCCTACGAGCAGTACTTC
TRBJ2-5,TRBD2,-,TRBV6-5,CASSYREGETQYF,TGTGCCAGCAGTTACCGGGAGGGGGAGACCCAGTACTTC
TRBJ2-7,-,-,TRBV19,CASSIAGVDSYEQYF,TGTGCCAGTAGTATAGCGGGGGTTGACTCCTACGAGCAGTACTTC